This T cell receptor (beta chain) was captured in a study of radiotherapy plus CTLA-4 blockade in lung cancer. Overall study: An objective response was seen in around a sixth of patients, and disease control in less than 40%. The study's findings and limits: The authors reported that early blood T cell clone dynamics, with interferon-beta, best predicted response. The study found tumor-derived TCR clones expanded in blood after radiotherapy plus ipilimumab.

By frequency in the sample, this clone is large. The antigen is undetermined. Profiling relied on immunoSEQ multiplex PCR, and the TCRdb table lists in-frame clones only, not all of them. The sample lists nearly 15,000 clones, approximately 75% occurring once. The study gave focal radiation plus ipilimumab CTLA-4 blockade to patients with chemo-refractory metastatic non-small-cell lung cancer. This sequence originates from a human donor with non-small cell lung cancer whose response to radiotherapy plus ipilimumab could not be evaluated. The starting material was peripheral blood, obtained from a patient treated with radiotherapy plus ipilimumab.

The CDR3 loop reads CATFVDRREAEGEQFF. CDR3 nucleotides: TGTGCCACCTTCGTGGATAGGCGGGAGGCGGAGGGGGAGCAGTTCTTC. The rearrangement joins TRBV15 to TRBJ2-1; 8 bases fit TRBD2. Germline CDR1 LNHNV, CDR2 YYDKDF (reference sequence). The CDR3 runs to 16 residues. Trimming removed 8 bases from V and 10 bases from J; junction bases left unmatched: 19.